The 31 T cell receptor beta chains below were found in one sample sequenced in a study of T cells in Graves' hyperthyroidism and ophthalmopathy. The TCR beta CDR3 regions underwent amplification using RNA transcripts as the source. The HTBI set primed first-round TCR CDR3 RT-PCR. A single record per CDR3 protein comes from TCRdb applying MiXCR to the multiplex PCR reads. The table lists under 350,000 distinct CDR3 sequences, roughly 14% of them singletons, with 7% to 8.5% in the top ten. Sequencing was done on a sample of blood. Every receptor here comes from a young woman with Graves' hyperthyroidism that later progressed to Graves' ophthalmopathy.

This clonotype was found many times. The chain is built from TRBV7-8 and TRBJ1-5; maybe TRBD1 (5 bases). The CDR3 runs to 14 residues. Between the trimmed V and J ends, which lost 4 bases and 5 bases, there was a span of 12 bases. Germline lookup yields CDR1 SGHVS and CDR2 FQNEAQ. In DNA form, the CDR3 reads TGTGCCAGCAGCTCCTGGCTAGGGGATCAGCCCCAGCATTTT. Its protein product is CASSSWLGDQPQHF.

This clonotype occurred many times. The J gene is TRBJ1-2, the V gene TRBV30; tentative D call: TRBD1 (5 bases). CDR3 length: 13 residues. The V gene lost 2 bases and the J gene lost 7 bases, with 14 bases spanning the gap. Germline lookup yields CDR1 GTSNPN and CDR2 SVGIG (reference sequence). The chain's CDR3 is CAWSLFDSLGYTF. CDR3 coding DNA: TGTGCCTGGAGTCTCTTCGACAGTCTTGGCTACACCTTC. Full variable domain (rest looked up from reference TRBV30 and TRBJ1-2): SQTIHQWPATLVQPVGSPLSLECTVEGTSNPNLYWYRQAAGRGLQLLFYSVGIGQISSEVPQNLSASRPQDRQFILSSKKLLLSDSGFYLCAWSLFDSLGYTFGSGTRLTVV.

This clonotype came up a few times. A read error may explain this, as a much larger clone is one base away. V gene TRBV7-9 combines with J gene TRBJ2-7; D is unresolved. The CDR3 consists of 13 residues. Germline CDR1 and CDR2: SEHNR and FQNEAQ (reference sequence). The CDR3 DNA is TGTGCCAGCAGCTCAGGACGGACCTACGAGCAGCACTTC. Translated: CASSSGRTYEQHF.

This clonotype was counted many times. CDR3 amino acids: CASSRGGSEAFF. The CDR3 DNA reads as TGTGCCAGCAGCAGGGGGGGCTCTGAAGCTTTCTTT. The rearrangement joins TRBV12-3 or TRBV12-4 to TRBJ1-1; 7 nucleotides agree with TRBD1. The V segment lost 6 bases and the J segment 6 bases; nucleotides outside the gene matches: 4. The CDR3 covers 12 residues.

This clonotype was observed many times. V and J are TRBV24-1 and TRBJ2-1; 10 nucleotides agree with TRBD1. V dropped 9 bases and J dropped 7; count of bases not matched to a gene: 11. The CDR3 is 15 amino acids. Germline CDR1 KGHDR, CDR2 SFDVKD. CDR3 sequence: CATPGRDRGENEQFF. The CDR3 coding sequence is TGTGCCACCCCAGGGCGGGACAGGGGTGAAAATGAGCAGTTCTTC.

This clonotype has at least ten counts. The rearrangement joins TRBV20-1 to TRBJ2-5; a possible D gene is TRBD2 (6 bases). This CDR3 has 14 residues. Looked up from germline, CDR1 is DFQATT and CDR2 is SNEGSKA (reference sequence). The V and J ends lost 5 bases and 4 bases respectively, with 17 bases between them. CDR3 region: CSAHGPVGGETQYF. The CDR3 nucleotides read TGCAGTGCTCACGGGCCGGTGGGGGGAGAGACCCAGTACTTC.

This clonotype was counted ten times or more. J is TRBJ2-5 and V is TRBV13; D may be TRBD2 (5 bases). Trimming shortened V by 2 bases and J by 4 bases, and 11 bases separated the two germline ends. The V gene's germline CDR1 is PRHDT and CDR2 FYEKMQ (reference sequence). The CDR3 contains 14 residues. The CDR3 DNA is TGTGCCAGCAGCTTATCGAGGGCCGGAGAGACCCAGTACTTC. It codes for CASSLSRAGETQYF.

The V call is TRBV20-1, the J call TRBJ2-7, with 16 bases that match TRBD2. The CDR3 is 16 residues long. Germline V gene lookup returns CDR1 DFQATT and CDR2 SNEGSKA (reference sequence). The junction had 9 bases not matched to a gene; V was cut back by 5 bases and J by 5 bases. In DNA, the CDR3 is TGCAGTGCTGGGGGCCCGGGACTAGCGGGAGGGAACGAGCAGTACTTC. Translating it yields CSAGGPGLAGGNEQYF.

This clonotype was detected many times. The gene calls are TRBV11-2 and TRBJ2-5; TRBD2 matches 7 bases. J was trimmed by 4 bases and V by 1 base; bases with no gene match: 6. Germline V gene sequence: CDR1 SGHAT, CDR2 FQNNGV. The CDR3 sequence is 15 residues long. CDR3 loop: CASSLVGGDAETQYF. For the CDR3, the DNA is TGTGCCAGCAGCTTAGTGGGAGGGGATGCAGAGACCCAGTACTTC.

The chain recombines TRBV3-1 with TRBJ2-1; possible D gene TRBD1, 8 bases. Germline loops: CDR1 LGHDT, CDR2 YNNKEL (reference sequence). The ends were cut back, 3 bases at V and 6 bases at J, with 12 bases in the middle. This CDR3 has 14 residues. The CDR3 region is CASSHTGGGNEQFF. DNA of the CDR3: TGTGCCAGCAGCCACACAGGGGGGGGCAATGAGCAGTTCTTC.

The chain is built from TRBV9 and TRBJ1-2; D perhaps matches TRBD1 (5 bases). CDR3 length: 13 residues. Germline lookup yields CDR1 SGDLS and CDR2 YYNGEE. The V end was cut by 3 bases, the J end by 6 bases, with 12 bases between. This CDR3 is CASSDPDSHGYTF. As DNA, the CDR3 is TGTGCCAGCAGCGATCCCGACAGCCATGGCTACACCTTC.

This clonotype has at least ten counts. The chain recombines TRBV2 with TRBJ2-7; 8 nucleotides match TRBD2. Germline trimming cut 8 bases from V and 0 bases from J; bases unmatched to any gene: 9. CDR3 length: 15 amino acids. The germline V gene has CDR1 SNHLY and CDR2 FYNNEI. The CDR3 reads CASLREELSSYEQYF. CDR3 nucleotide sequence: TGTGCCAGCTTGCGGGAGGAATTAAGCTCCTACGAGCAGTACTTC.

This clonotype has only a few counts. A read error may account for a junction end that differs from germline. The chain recombines TRBV18 with TRBJ2-2, with TRBD2 identical over 7 bases. Germline lookup yields CDR1 KGHSH and CDR2 LQKENI. The CDR3 spans 15 residues. For the CDR3, the DNA is TGTGCCAGCTCACCCGCGGCGGGAGAATCCGGGGAGCTGCTTTTT. It specifies CASSPAAGESGELLF.

This clonotype was counted many times. This sequence joins TRBV28 and TRBJ1-5; 8 bases are shared with TRBD1. The CDR3 is 15 amino acids. The V gene end was trimmed by 8 bases and the J gene end by 2 bases; junction bases not matched to a gene: 8. Germline assignment: CDR1 MDHEN and CDR2 SYDVKM. This CDR3 reads CASYSSGGRNQPQHF. DNA for the CDR3: TGTGCCAGCTACTCTTCAGGGGGCCGCAATCAGCCCCAGCATTTT. Together with reference TRBV28 and TRBJ1-5, the CDR3 gives the full variable domain: DVKVTQSSRYLVKRTGEKVFLECVQDMDHENMFWYRQDPGLGLRLIYFSYDVKMKEKGDIPEGYSVSREKKERFSLILESASTNQTSMYLCASYSSGGRNQPQHFGDGTRLSIL.

The CDR3 region is CASYPLPAGNTEAFF. The DNA for the CDR3 is TGCGCCAGCTACCCCCTACCCGCAGGGAACACTGAAGCTTTCTTT. The chain combines TRBV5-1 with TRBJ1-1, with D unclear. The CDR3 consists of 15 residues. Germline-derived CDR1 and CDR2 are SGHRS and YFSETQ. V lost 7 bases and J 1 base, leaving 17 bases between the germline ends.

This clonotype was counted only a few times. This chain connects TRBV6-1 to TRBJ2-1; 12 bases match TRBD2. This CDR3 comprises 15 residues. The germline V gene encodes CDR1 MNHNS and CDR2 SASEGT. V dropped 7 bases and J dropped 6; count of bases not matched to a gene: 7. The CDR3 nucleotides read TGTGCCAGCATCAAGACTAGCGGGAGTGGCAATGAGCAGTTCTTC. Translating it yields CASIKTSGSGNEQFF.

V is TRBV5-5 and J is TRBJ2-4; the D is unclear. V dropped 4 bases and J dropped 0 bases, with 11 bases sitting between them. From germline, CDR1 is SGHKS and CDR2 YYEKEE (reference sequence). The CDR3 spans 15 residues. CDR3 region: CASSAVDLAKNIQYF. The DNA for the CDR3 is TGTGCCAGCAGCGCGGTGGATTTAGCCAAAAACATTCAGTACTTC.

This clonotype was seen at least ten times. The V and J genes are TRBV20-1 and TRBJ2-7; 15 bases are shared with TRBD2. Germline V gene sequence: CDR1 DFQATT, CDR2 SNEGSKA (reference sequence). V was clipped by 3 bases and J by 2 bases; unmatched bases: 5. CDR3 size: 16 residues. This CDR3 is CSASGTSGRMTYEQYF. CDR3 bases: TGCAGTGCTAGCGGGACTAGCGGGAGGATGACCTACGAGCAGTACTTC.

This clonotype appeared a few times. V and J are TRBV27 and TRBJ1-2; TRBD1 is a possible D gene (6 bases). Trimming removed 7 bases at V and 9 bases at J, with 18 bases between. The CDR3 loop spans 13 amino acids. CDR1 MNHEY and CDR2 SMNVEV come from the germline V gene (reference sequence). The CDR3 is CASTSTGAPSYTF. The DNA of the CDR3 is TGTGCCAGCACTTCGACAGGCGCCCCGAGCTACACCTTC.

Ten or more counts support this clonotype. This chain uses TRBV6-2 or TRBV6-3 with TRBJ2-7, with TRBD2 identical over 8 bases. Per germline, CDR1 MNHEY and CDR2 SVGEGT. The J segment lost 4 bases and the V segment lost 5 bases, leaving 16 bases of the junction unmatched. CDR3 length: 17 amino acids. The CDR3 here is CASSLIPGHERGYEQYF. In DNA, the CDR3 is TGTGCCAGCAGTCTCATTCCGGGACACGAGCGGGGGTACGAGCAGTACTTC.

This clonotype has more than one count but fewer than ten. The V gene is TRBV4-3, the J gene TRBJ2-7; D not certain. CDR1 and CDR2 from the germline V gene are LGHNA and YSLEER. This CDR3 is built from 16 residues. Trimming pared 0 bases from V and 0 bases from J, leaving 12 bases between. The CDR3: CASSQDETISSYEQYF. The CDR3 DNA follows: TGCGCCAGCAGCCAAGATGAAACGATCAGCTCCTACGAGCAGTACTTC.

This clonotype was found many times. The chain joins TRBV2 to TRBJ2-1; TRBD2 matches 8 bases. The germline V gene has CDR1 SNHLY and CDR2 FYNNEI. CDR3 length: 15 amino acids. V shed 5 bases and J 8 bases; nucleotides not matched to a gene: 11. The CDR3 DNA reads TGTGCCAGCAGTTCACTAGCGGCCGGCACCCATGAGCAGTTCTTC. Its translation is CASSSLAAGTHEQFF.

The genes are TRBV6-1 and TRBJ1-5, with 7 bases fitting TRBD1. The CDR3 spans 15 residues. J was trimmed by 3 bases and V by 2 bases; bases with no gene match: 4. The germline V gene has CDR1 MNHNS and CDR2 SASEGT. The CDR3 sequence: CASSERGQPNQPQHF. For the CDR3, the DNA is TGTGCCAGCAGTGAAAGGGGACAGCCCAATCAGCCCCAGCATTTT.

This clonotype was picked up many times. The V and J genes are TRBV6-1 and TRBJ1-4, with 7 nucleotides matching TRBD1. Per the germline V gene, CDR1 is MNHNS and CDR2 is SASEGT. V lost 10 bases to trimming and J lost 3 bases; unmatched junction nucleotides: 5. CDR3 length equals 13 residues. In DNA form, the CDR3 reads TGTGCCACAGGGGGTCTAGCTAATGAAAAACTGTTTTTT. It is translated as CATGGLANEKLFF.

This clonotype was counted ten times or more. CDR3 bases: TGTGCCACCAGCGACAGTATGAACACTGAAGCTTTCTTT. Its protein product is CATSDSMNTEAFF. This chain connects TRBV15 to TRBJ1-1; tentative D call: TRBD1 (5 bases). Germline V CDR1 and CDR2: LNHNV, YYDKDF (reference sequence). CDR3 length: 13 residues. V gave up 5 bases and J gave up 0 bases, with 7 bases separating them.

This clonotype occurred many times. The chain recombines TRBV2 with TRBJ2-3; D remains ambiguous. V lost 0 bases and J lost 9, with 10 bases in between. CDR1 SNHLY and CDR2 FYNNEI come from the germline V gene. The CDR3 is 13 residues long. CDR3 region: CASSEAGSGTQYF. CDR3 nucleotide sequence: TGTGCCAGCAGTGAAGCAGGGTCCGGCACGCAGTATTTT.

This clonotype was observed at least ten times. CDR3 bases: TGTGCCAGCTACCGGCGGGACAGGGGGACGAATGAGCAGTTCTTC. Translated: CASYRRDRGTNEQFF. This rearrangement joins TRBV2 to TRBJ2-1; 11 nucleotides line up with TRBD1. Trimming at V came to 8 bases and at J to 7 bases, leaving 10 bases not matched to a gene. The germline V gene has CDR1 SNHLY and CDR2 FYNNEI. The CDR3 is made up of 15 amino acids.

This clonotype was recorded many times. The CDR3 DNA reads TGTGCCAGCACCCGCGCCGGGGGGCTAAATTCACCCCTCCACTTT. It translates to CASTRAGGLNSPLHF. The chain recombines TRBV27 with TRBJ1-6; possibly TRBD1 for D (6 bases). The CDR3 has 15 residues. Looked up from germline, CDR1 is MNHEY and CDR2 is SMNVEV (reference sequence). V dropped 7 bases and J dropped 7 bases, with 17 bases sitting between them.

The rearrangement joins TRBV18 to TRBJ2-3; D may match TRBD1 or TRBD2 (5 bases each). Trimming took 3 bases from V and 5 from J, leaving 12 bases between them. Germline V gives CDR1 KGHSH, CDR2 LQKENI. This CDR3 is 14 amino acids long. The CDR3 loop reads CASSPRDRRDTQYF. Written as DNA, the CDR3 is TGTGCCAGCTCACCCCGGGACCGAAGAGATACGCAGTATTTT.

This clonotype has at least ten counts. The chain uses TRBV7-9 and TRBJ2-3, with 7 bases identical to TRBD1. V lost 7 bases to trimming and J lost 2 bases; unmatched junction nucleotides: 6. The germline gives CDR1 SEHNR, CDR2 FQNEAQ (reference sequence). The CDR3 spans 14 residues. The CDR3 loop reads CASTKGANTDTQYF. CDR3 nucleotides: TGTGCCAGCACCAAGGGGGCGAACACAGATACGCAGTATTTT.

This clonotype was detected a few times. This chain joins TRBV10-3 and TRBJ2-2, with a tentative D call TRBD2 (6 bases). Trimming pared 6 bases from V and 5 bases from J, leaving 16 bases between. The CDR3 length is 15 residues. Germline V gene lookup returns CDR1 ENHRY and CDR2 SYGVKD. The CDR3 DNA is TGTGCCATCAGCGAGCGGACGGGAGAGACCGGGGAGCTGTTTTTT. This codes for CAISERTGETGELFF.